Each of the 23 T cell receptor beta chains below was sequenced from the same sample in a study of T cell clonality in common variable immunodeficiency. The antigens these receptors bind are not known. Assay used: immunoSEQ multiplex PCR; TCRdb lists only in-frame clones, some missing. The sample has about 34,000 clones, none seen only once. Study-wide results and limits: Fewer deletions and N-nucleotide insertions were reportedly seen in common variable immunodeficiency TCR beta sequences.

The sequencing input was peripheral blood mononuclear cells. The receptors were gathered from a human donor with common variable immunodeficiency.

CDR3 residues: CASSLDGSGSKTQYF. The CDR3 DNA, read in part, is TGTGCCAGCAGCTTAGATGGGAGCGGGAGTAAGACC. The chain uses TRBV11-3 and TRBJ2-5; 8 bases are shared with TRBD2. The read ends 3 residues early relative to the CDR3; the germline J gene fills the gap. Trimming cost V 0 bases and J 6 bases; bases outside gene matches: 6. CDR1 and CDR2 from the germline V gene are SGHNT and YENEEA. The CDR3 extends over 15 amino acids.

With respect to this clone: The CDR3 end is not reached by the read, which stops 3 residues before it; the germline J gene fills it in. This chain connects TRBV2 to TRBJ2-1; D call uncertain. The CDR3 is 15 amino acids. The germline gives CDR1 SNHLY, CDR2 FYNNEI. The V end was cut by 6 bases, the J end by 4 bases, with 16 bases between. CDR3 in amino acids: CASRIVDISYNEQFF. CDR3 DNA (partial): TGTGCCAGCAGAATTGTAGATATAAGTTACAATGAG.

The table lists this clone with many counts. The CDR3 extends 3 residues past the end of the read, so its final part is completed from the germline J gene. Other nucleotide sequences from this sample produce the same CDR3. V is TRBV7-9 and J is TRBJ2-7; D gene unclear. The CDR3 spans 11 residues. The germline CDR1 and CDR2 sequences are SEHNR and FQNEAQ (reference sequence). The V end lost 2 bases, the J end lost 5 bases, and 4 bases lay between the germline ends. CDR3 protein: CASSLRDEQYF. The DNA read from the CDR3 is TGTGCCAGCAGCTTAAGGGACGAG.

This clone was seen more than once but under ten times. The observed sequence ends 3 residues before the CDR3 terminus, with the missing tail filled in from the germline J gene. The rearrangement joins TRBV2 to TRBJ1-1, with TRBD1 matching over 9 bases. This CDR3 is built from 12 residues. Germline trimming cut 8 bases from V and 5 bases from J; bases unmatched to any gene: 3. From germline, CDR1 is SNHLY and CDR2 FYNNEI. The CDR3 here is CASGGTGTEAFF. The part of the CDR3 DNA that was read is TGTGCCAGCGGTGGGACAGGGACTGAA.

A word on this clone: Read sequence stops 3 residues before the CDR3 end, and the germline J gene provides the missing end. The chain combines TRBV6-2 or TRBV6-3 with TRBJ2-7, with TRBD2 as a possible D gene (6 bases). Germline loops: CDR1 MNHEY, CDR2 SVGEGT. This CDR3 has 13 amino acids. The V and J ends lost 6 bases and 3 bases respectively, with 12 bases between them. This CDR3 is CASSPTRGYEQYF. The covered CDR3 bases are TGTGCCAGCAGCCCGACTAGGGGCTACGAG.

As concerns this clone: The read comes to an end 3 residues before the CDR3 does, leaving the germline J gene to fill in the end. The chain combines TRBV2 with TRBJ2-7, with 7 bases fitting TRBD1. The CDR3 covers 12 residues. Losses at the gene ends were 8 bases for V and 5 bases for J; bases not matched to a gene: 6. From germline, CDR1 is SNHLY and CDR2 FYNNEI. CDR3 bases read: TGTGCCAGCGCGACAGGGCTCAACGAG. It is translated as CASATGLNE. The entire CDR3 is CASATGLNEQYF.

There are a few counts of this clone. The read finishes 3 residues shy of the CDR3 end, and the germline J gene is used to complete it. The chain joins TRBV11-2 to TRBJ1-2; D uncertain. Trimming pared 4 bases from V and 7 bases from J, leaving 13 bases between. CDR3 length: 13 amino acids. Germline V gene lookup returns CDR1 SGHAT and CDR2 FQNNGV. The CDR3 loop reads CASSSLAASGYTF. Incomplete CDR3 DNA: TGTGCCAGCAGCTCTCTCGCAGCGAGTGGC.

This clone was seen many times. The sequence runs out 3 residues before the end of the CDR3; the remainder is reconstructed from the germline J gene. The chain is built from TRBV7-3 and TRBJ1-6, with TRBD1 matching 7 bases. After removal of 4 bases from V and 4 bases from J, the junction contained 7 bases not matched to a gene. Germline V gives CDR1 SGHTA, CDR2 FQGTGA. This CDR3 region has 16 residues. The CDR3 spells CASSSQMGQYNSPLHF. Partial CDR3 DNA: TGTGCCAGCAGCTCCCAAATGGGACAGTATAATTCACCC.

This clone was counted between two and nine times. Read sequence stops 3 residues before the CDR3 end, and the germline J gene provides the missing end. The chain carries TRBV19 and TRBJ2-1; 13 bases fit TRBD2. The CDR3 is made up of 18 amino acids. Trimming took 3 bases from V and 0 from J; bases not matched to a gene: 5. The germline V gene has CDR1 LNHDA and CDR2 SQIVND (reference sequence). The CDR3 loop reads CASSILGTSGASYNEQFF. The sequenced CDR3 bases are TGTGCCAGTAGTATTCTCGGGACTAGCGGGGCCTCCTACAATGAG.

In this sample, this clone turned up a few times. The read stops 3 residues short of the end of the CDR3; the missing end is completed from the germline J gene. The chain employs TRBV20-1 and TRBJ2-5, with 12 bases matching TRBD2. The CDR3 covers 14 residues. V was pared by 1 base and J by 5 bases, with 2 bases of the junction left unmatched. Germline CDR1 DFQATT, CDR2 SNEGSKA (reference sequence). CDR3 in amino acids: CSARGTSGIETQYF. CDR3 bases read: TGCAGTGCTAGAGGGACTAGCGGGATCGAGACC.

The CDR3 protein is CACTPGGRYNEQFF. The sequenced part of the CDR3 DNA is TGTGCCTGTACCCCCGGGGGTAGGTACAATGAG. The chain combines TRBV30 with TRBJ2-1, with D tentatively TRBD2 (6 bases). Read sequence stops 3 residues before the CDR3 end, and the germline J gene provides the missing end. The V gene lost 6 bases and the J gene lost 4 bases, with 16 bases spanning the gap. The CDR3 has 14 residues. Germline V gives CDR1 GTSNPN, CDR2 SVGIG (reference sequence).

This clone has a handful of counts. The read stops 3 residues short of the end of the CDR3; the missing end is completed from the germline J gene. This chain joins TRBV7-9 and TRBJ2-7; TRBD2 matches at 7 bases. Trimming took 6 bases from V and 2 from J; bases not matched to a gene: 4. Germline V lookup: CDR1 SEHNR, CDR2 FQNEAQ (reference sequence). The CDR3 consists of 13 residues. The CDR3 DNA, read in part, is TGTGCCAGCAGACTAACTAGCGCCTACGAG. Its protein is CASRLTSAYE. The full CDR3 protein reads CASRLTSAYEQYF. Complete variable domain (other parts from reference TRBV7-9 and TRBJ2-7): DTGVSQNPRHKITKRGQNVTFRCDPISEHNRLYWYRQTLGQGPEFLTYFQNEAQLEKSRLLSDRFSAERPKGSFSTLEIQRTEQGDSAMYLCASRLTSAYEQYFGPGTRLTVT.

This clone was recorded many times. The read falls 3 residues short of the CDR3 end, and the missing part is taken from the germline J gene. The chain has TRBV6-2 or TRBV6-3 and TRBJ1-1; D uncertain. The V end lost 0 bases, the J end lost 1 base, and 9 bases lay between the germline ends. This CDR3 is built from 15 residues. Germline CDR1 MNHEY, CDR2 SVGEGT. The CDR3 DNA, read in part, is TGTGCCAGCAGTTACTCTGTGACGGGGAACACTGAA. Protein product: CASSYSVTGNTE. The whole CDR3 protein is CASSYSVTGNTEAFF.

This clone was observed at least ten times. The read stops 3 residues short of the end of the CDR3; the missing end is completed from the germline J gene. The rearrangement links TRBV6-1 to TRBJ2-7; 7 nucleotides agree with TRBD1. The trim removed 0 bases at V and 1 base at J, leaving 6 bases unmatched. Germline V lookup: CDR1 MNHNS, CDR2 SASEGT. The CDR3 contains 16 residues. The covered CDR3 bases are TGTGCCAGCAGTGAAGCAAAACAGGGGCGATCCTACGAG. Translating gives CASSEAKQGRSYE. The full CDR3 protein reads CASSEAKQGRSYEQYF.

This clone has just a few counts. The missing CDR3 end, 3 residues past where the read stops, is filled in from the germline J gene. This chain connects TRBV18 to TRBJ1-1, with a weak D call TRBD1 (5 bases). The length of the CDR3 is 13 residues. Trimming cost V 1 base and J 4 bases, with 7 bases left between them. Germline V CDR1 and CDR2: KGHSH, LQKENI. CDR3 DNA, as far as it was read: TGTGCCAGCTCACCACGGGGGGGCACTGAA. It is translated as CASSPRGGTE. The full CDR3 reads CASSPRGGTEAFF.

This clone was seen only a few times. At one end the junction does not follow the germline gene, possibly because of a read error. The CDR3 goes on 3 residues after the read ends, and that part is filled in from the germline J gene. V usage is TRBV7-9 and J usage is TRBJ2-4; TRBD1 agrees at 8 bases. Germline V gives CDR1 SEHNR, CDR2 FQNEAQ (reference sequence). The length of the CDR3 is 13 residues. The covered CDR3 bases are TGTTCCAGCAGCCCGACAGGGGACGGCATT. Amino acids: CSSSPTGDGI. The CDR3 as a whole reads CSSSPTGDGIQYF.

This clone was seen repeatedly, ten times or more. The read stops 3 residues short of the end of the CDR3; the missing end is completed from the germline J gene. This chain links TRBV29-1 with TRBJ2-2, with D perhaps matching TRBD1 (6 bases). CDR1 is SQVTM, CDR2 ANQGSEA, per germline. V lost 7 bases and J 5 bases, leaving 17 bases between the germline ends. This CDR3 is 14 amino acids long. Partial CDR3 DNA: TGCAGCGCCGCCCCACCGGGACAAACCGGGGAG. It encodes CSAAPPGQTGE. The full CDR3 reads CSAAPPGQTGELFF.

In the case of this clone: The read stops 3 residues short of the end of the CDR3; the missing end is completed from the germline J gene. The chain uses TRBV29-1 and TRBJ2-3, with TRBD2 matching over 10 bases. Germline loops: CDR1 SQVTM, CDR2 ANQGSEA. V gave up 2 bases and J gave up 1 base; unmatched junction bases: 0. CDR3 size: 14 residues. The CDR3 bases that were read are TGCAGCGTTGAACTAGCGGGAGGCACAGATACG. This sequence encodes CSVELAGGTDT. The full CDR3 is CSVELAGGTDTQYF.

This clone was observed many times. Read coverage stops 3 residues before the CDR3 terminus; the germline J gene supplies the remainder. V is TRBV29-1 and J is TRBJ2-1; tentative D call: TRBD1 (6 bases). The length of the CDR3 is 13 residues. CDR1 and CDR2 (germline): SQVTM, ANQGSEA. V was clipped by 4 bases and J by 9 bases, with 16 bases between them. This chain's CDR3 is CSVGTEDWGEQFF. The CDR3 bases that were read are TGCAGCGTTGGGACAGAGGATTGGGGTGAG.

This clone was seen only a few times. The DNA ends 3 residues before the CDR3 does, and the rest of the CDR3 is filled in from the germline J gene. The V call is TRBV5-6, the J call TRBJ1-5; 8 bases are shared with TRBD1. This CDR3 contains 15 residues. J lost 2 bases, V lost 4 bases, and 5 bases had no gene match. Germline V gives CDR1 SGHDT, CDR2 YYEEEE. The sequenced CDR3 bases are TGTGCCAGCAGCATAGGACAGGGCGGCAATCAGCCC. Amino acid sequence: CASSIGQGGNQP. In full, the CDR3 reads CASSIGQGGNQPQHF.

This clone was seen repeatedly, ten times or more. The junction differs from germline at one of its ends, possibly a read error. The CDR3 end is not reached by the read, which stops 3 residues before it; the germline J gene fills it in. V gene TRBV4-2 combines with J gene TRBJ2-7, with a possible D match to TRBD2 (5 bases). The CDR3 loop spans 14 amino acids. Germline CDR1 reads LGHNA; CDR2 reads YNFKEQ. Incomplete CDR3 DNA: TGCGCCAGCAGCCAAAACGGGGTGTCCTACGAG. It translates to CASSQNGVSYE. The full CDR3 protein reads CASSQNGVSYEQYF.

To note about this clone: The sequence runs out 3 residues before the end of the CDR3; the remainder is reconstructed from the germline J gene. The chain is built from TRBV7-8 and TRBJ1-2; D not resolved. This CDR3 has 15 residues. Per germline, CDR1 SGHVS and CDR2 FQNEAQ. Trimming stripped 4 bases from V and 0 bases from J, with 12 bases between. The sequenced CDR3 bases are TGTGCCAGCAGCTCCAACCTAACCCCTAACTATGGC. Its protein is CASSSNLTPNYG. The full CDR3 protein reads CASSSNLTPNYGYTF.

This clone was picked up a small number of times. The read ends 3 residues shy of where the CDR3 ends; the end is completed using the germline J gene. This chain connects TRBV7-8 to TRBJ2-7; 8 bases line up with TRBD2. The ends lost 5 bases at V and 0 bases at J; junction bases unmatched: 6. CDR1 and CDR2 (germline): SGHVS, FQNEAQ. The CDR3 extends over 15 amino acids. The part of the CDR3 DNA that was read is TGTGCCAGCAGCCTTACTAGCGGTTCCTCCTACGAG. Translation: CASSLTSGSSYE. The complete CDR3 sequence is CASSLTSGSSYEQYF.